This T cell receptor beta chain was captured in a study of shared clonotypes between healthy human individuals. Germline loops: CDR1 LNHNV, CDR2 YYDKDF (reference sequence). This CDR3 has 16 amino acids. V was pared by 4 bases and J by 0 bases, with 10 bases between. In regard to this clone: As yet, its antigen is unknown.

TCRdb's table, derived via immunoSEQ multiplex PCR, lists solely in-frame clones and lacks some. This table has 2 million to 2.5 million clones, 90% to 97% appearing once. Findings and limits, study-wide: In the sorted subsets, rarefaction showed sequencing was incomplete despite large depth.

This TCR came from a man aged 18-30 years in good health. This sequence joins TRBV15 and TRBJ2-6; D remains unclear. Sequencing input: naive CD4+ T cells sorted from blood. Subset of the sample: CD45RA+ positively selected. In DNA form, the CDR3 reads TGTGCCACCAGCACTCGATGGACCTCTGGGGCCAACGTCCTGACTTTC. Its translation is CATSTRWTSGANVLTF.